This T cell receptor (beta chain) was recorded in a study of molecular identifiers for immune sequencing clone quantification. The CDR3 extends over 15 amino acids. Germline CDR1 and CDR2: MGHDK and SYGVNS. V lost 5 bases and J lost 4; bases outside the gene matches: 5. Methods described previously, with TCR primers listed, were used for bulk TCR libraries. TCRdb called the PCR reads again in MiXCR, with one record for every CDR3 protein. The repertoire holds tens of thousands of distinct CDR3 sequences, with roughly 23% as singletons. CD8+CD4-CCR7+CD45RA+ cells were sorted as naive CD8 T cells. Of note for this clonotype: Possible read error: a much larger clone is one base away.

Specimen: naive CD8+ T cells from blood, with Jurkat cell RNA spiked in. The sample's subset: FACS-sorted CD8+CD4-CCR7+CD45RA+ naive T cells. This sequence originates from a human donor in good health. Some libraries in this study had Jurkat cell RNA spiked in. The chain joins TRBV25-1 to TRBJ1-1; TRBD1 matches at 12 bases. CDR3 DNA sequence: TGTGCCAGCAGTCGGGGACAGGGGGCGGGCACTGAAGCTTTCTTT. Translating it yields CASSRGQGAGTEAFF.